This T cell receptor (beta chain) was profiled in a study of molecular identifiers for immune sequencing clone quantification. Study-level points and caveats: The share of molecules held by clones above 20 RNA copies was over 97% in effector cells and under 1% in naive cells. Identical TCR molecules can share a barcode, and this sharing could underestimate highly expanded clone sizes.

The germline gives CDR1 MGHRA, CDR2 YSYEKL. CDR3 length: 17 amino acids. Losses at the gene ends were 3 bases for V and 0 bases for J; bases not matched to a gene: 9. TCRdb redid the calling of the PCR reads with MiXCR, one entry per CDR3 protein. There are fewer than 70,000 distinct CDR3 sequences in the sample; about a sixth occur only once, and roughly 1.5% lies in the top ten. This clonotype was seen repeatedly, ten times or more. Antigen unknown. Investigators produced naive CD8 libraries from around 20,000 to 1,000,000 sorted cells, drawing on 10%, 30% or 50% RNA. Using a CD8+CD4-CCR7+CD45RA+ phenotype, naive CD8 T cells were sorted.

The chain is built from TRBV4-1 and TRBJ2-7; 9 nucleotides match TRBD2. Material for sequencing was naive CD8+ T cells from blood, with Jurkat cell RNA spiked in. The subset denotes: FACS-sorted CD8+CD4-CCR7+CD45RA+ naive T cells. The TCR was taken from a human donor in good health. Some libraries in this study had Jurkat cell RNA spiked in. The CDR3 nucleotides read TGCGCCAGCAGCCAGACTAGCGGCCTATCCGGCTCCTACGAGCAGTACTTC. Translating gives CASSQTSGLSGSYEQYF.